This T cell receptor beta chain was sequenced in a study of blood T cell repertoires in COVID-19. Study background: COVID-19 samples from acute and convalescent phases originated in the United States, Italy and Spain. Sample material is recorded as cDNA or gDNA derived from T cells, B-cell-depleted T cells, or PBMCs.

Patients at the Seattle site were enrolled during active infection and followed longitudinally. Source study methods: Reference gene primer amplification gave estimated nucleated cell counts. Some clones are missing from TCRdb's copy, which holds only in-frame ones; the method was immunoSEQ multiplex PCR. V, J and clone size reflect that table, while D and trimming were determined from the DNA. The sample holds 250,000 to 400,000 clones, 90% seen once. The CDR3 totals 16 residues. CDR1 is MGHDK and CDR2 is SYGVNS in the germline V gene. Trimming removed 1 base from V and 0 bases from J, with 10 bases in between.

This TCR was recovered from a young woman with COVID-19, enrolled during active disease. Sequenced material: peripheral blood. The rearrangement uses TRBV25-1 and TRBJ2-1; tentatively, D is TRBD1 (6 bases). The CDR3 DNA is TGTGCCAGCAGTGAATCGACAGGTTCCTCCTACAATGAGCAGTTCTTC. Protein: CASSESTGSSYNEQFF.